The 12 T cell receptor beta chains below were found in one sample sequenced in a study. A single record per CDR3 protein comes from TCRdb applying MiXCR to the reads. This table holds some 15,000 distinct CDR3 sequences, approximately 30% found once. Material: blood. These receptors were obtained from a human donor.

This sequence joins TRBV9 and TRBJ2-7, with TRBD2 matching 13 bases. The CDR3 has 16 residues. CDR1 is SGDLS and CDR2 is YYNGEE in the germline V gene. The trim removed 2 bases at V and 3 bases at J, leaving 5 bases unmatched. The CDR3 nucleotides read TGTGCCAGCAGCGTTTCGGGACTAGCGGGAATCTACGAGCAGTACTTC. Its translation: CASSVSGLAGIYEQYF.

The CDR3 loop reads CASSQGSSVTNYGYTF. CDR3 coding DNA: TGTGCCAGCAGCCAAGGTTCCTCCGTCACTAACTATGGCTACACCTTC. V and J are TRBV4-2 and TRBJ1-2; no clear D gene. The CDR3 runs 16 residues. The germline V gene encodes CDR1 LGHNA and CDR2 YNFKEQ. Trimming cost V 1 base and J 0 bases, with 12 bases left between them.

In its sample, this clonotype ranks as medium-sized (0.01 to 0.1%). V and J are TRBV29-1 and TRBJ1-4, with D unclear. In germline, CDR1 is SQVTM, CDR2 ANQGSEA. The V end was cut by 6 bases, the J end by 0 bases, with 5 bases between. CDR3 length equals 12 residues. CDR3 DNA sequence: TGCAGCGTACAGCCAACTAATGAAAAACTGTTTTTT. It encodes CSVQPTNEKLFF.

In its sample, this clonotype is medium-sized. The V call is TRBV29-1, the J call TRBJ2-2, with D unresolved. The CDR3 is made up of 12 amino acids. The germline gives CDR1 SQVTM, CDR2 ANQGSEA. V lost 6 bases to trimming and J lost 6 bases, with 11 bases between them. The CDR3 region is CSVLLGSGELFF. The CDR3 DNA reads as TGCAGCGTCCTTCTGGGATCCGGGGAGCTGTTTTTT.

Only a few counts were recorded for this clonotype. CDR3 loop: CASRGPAAGFNEQFF. The CDR3 region has the DNA TGTGCCAGCAGGGGGCCGGCGGCGGGATTTAATGAGCAGTTCTTC. The genes are TRBV14 and TRBJ2-1; TRBD2 might be the D (6 bases). Germline V gene lookup returns CDR1 SGHDN and CDR2 FVKESK. The CDR3 is made up of 15 amino acids. The V and J ends lost 6 bases and 7 bases respectively, with 19 bases between them.

This clonotype was seen at least ten times. The CDR3 loop reads CASSQGDGTYEQYF. CDR3 nucleotides: TGTGCCAGCAGCCAAGGGGACGGAACCTACGAGCAGTACTTC. The chain carries TRBV4-2 and TRBJ2-7; D is tentatively TRBD1 or TRBD2 (5 bases each). Germline values: CDR1 LGHNA, CDR2 YNFKEQ. The V end lost 1 base, the J end lost 2 bases, and 9 bases lay between the germline ends. The CDR3 has 14 residues.

This clonotype is a singleton in its sample. Being one base from a much bigger clone, this may be a read error. Because it lacks the conserved phenylalanine or tryptophan at the end, this CDR3 is likely a read error. The V call is TRBV4-2, the J call TRBJ1-5, with unresolved D. This CDR3 has 12 amino acids. Per the germline V gene, CDR1 is LGHNA and CDR2 is YNFKEQ. The ends were cut back, 5 bases at V and 4 bases at J, with 6 bases in the middle. CDR3 coding DNA: TGTGCCAGCAGCGAACCAAATCAGCCCCAGCATTGT. Its protein product is CASSEPNQPQHC.

The gene calls are TRBV5-4 and TRBJ2-1; D uncertain. In germline, CDR1 is SGHNT, CDR2 YYREEE (reference sequence). V shed 0 bases and J shed 5 bases, with 9 bases lying between them. This CDR3 region has 14 residues. The CDR3 spells CASSLGRNNNEQFF. As DNA, the CDR3 is TGTGCCAGCAGCTTGGGCAGGAACAACAATGAGCAGTTCTTC.

This clonotype has ten or more counts. This chain connects TRBV4-2 to TRBJ2-5, with 7 bases identical to TRBD2. The CDR3 length is 15 residues. With 2 bases clipped from V and 5 bases from J, the junction kept 8 bases outside the gene matches. The germline gives CDR1 LGHNA, CDR2 YNFKEQ. The CDR3 region has the DNA TGTGCCAGCAGCCAAACGGGGGAGGGCCAGGAGACCCAGTACTTC. As protein: CASSQTGEGQETQYF.

This clonotype occurred a few times. The chain combines TRBV4-3 with TRBJ1-3; D is uncertain. This CDR3 is 15 amino acids long. The germline CDR1 and CDR2 sequences are LGHNA and YSLEER. Trimming pared 6 bases from V and 0 bases from J, leaving 12 bases between. The CDR3 sequence: CASSQYPSSGNTIYF. For the CDR3, the DNA is TGCGCCAGCAGTCAATACCCGAGCTCTGGAAACACCATATATTTT.

The table lists this clonotype with a few counts. The chain uses TRBV30 and TRBJ2-1, with D unclear. Trimming left V 3 bases short and J 10 bases short, with 19 bases between. CDR1 GTSNPN and CDR2 SVGIG come from the germline V gene (reference sequence). The CDR3 has 14 amino acids. The chain's CDR3 is CAWRQRLNSYEQFF. The CDR3 DNA reads TGTGCCTGGAGACAGAGATTAAACTCCTACGAGCAGTTCTTC.

As concerns this clonotype: This is likely a read error, given that the CDR3 carries no conserved phenylalanine or tryptophan at its end. Because the CDR3's place on the DNA is in doubt, the DNA is left out and the CDR3 is given as listed by TCRdb. This chain connects TRBV29-1 to TRBJ2-1. Germline CDR1 reads SQVTM; CDR2 reads ANQGSEA. The CDR3 length is 8 residues, termini included. CDR3 region: CSVGSSIS.